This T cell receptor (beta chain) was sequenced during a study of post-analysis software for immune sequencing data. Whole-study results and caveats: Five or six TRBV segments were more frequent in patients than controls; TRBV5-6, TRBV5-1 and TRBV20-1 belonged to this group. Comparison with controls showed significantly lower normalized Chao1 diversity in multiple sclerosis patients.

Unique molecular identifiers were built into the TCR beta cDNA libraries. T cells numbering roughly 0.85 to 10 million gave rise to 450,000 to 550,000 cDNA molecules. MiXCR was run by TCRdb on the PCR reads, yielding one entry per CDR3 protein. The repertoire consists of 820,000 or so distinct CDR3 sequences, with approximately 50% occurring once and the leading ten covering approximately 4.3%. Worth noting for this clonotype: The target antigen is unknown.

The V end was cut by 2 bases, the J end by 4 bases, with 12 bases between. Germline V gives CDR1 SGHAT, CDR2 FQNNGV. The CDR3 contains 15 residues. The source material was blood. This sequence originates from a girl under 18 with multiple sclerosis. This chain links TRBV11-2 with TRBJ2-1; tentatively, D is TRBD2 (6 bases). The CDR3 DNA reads TGTGCCAGCAGCTTAAGGGCGGGGTATTACAATGAGCAGTTCTTC. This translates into CASSLRAGYYNEQFF.